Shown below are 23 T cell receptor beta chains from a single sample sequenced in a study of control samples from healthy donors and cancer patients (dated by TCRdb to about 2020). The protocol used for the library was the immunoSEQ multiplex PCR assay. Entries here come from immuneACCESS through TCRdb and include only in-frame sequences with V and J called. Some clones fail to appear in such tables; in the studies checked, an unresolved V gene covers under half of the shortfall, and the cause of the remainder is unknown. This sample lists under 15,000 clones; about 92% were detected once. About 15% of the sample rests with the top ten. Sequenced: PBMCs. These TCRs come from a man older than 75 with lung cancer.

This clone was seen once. In DNA form, the CDR3 reads TGTGCCAGCAGCGGCGGCCTACCCCGGCTTGGCACCGGGGAGCTGTTTTTT. Translating it yields CASSGGLPRLGTGELFF. The J gene is TRBJ2-2, the V gene TRBV7-2; D unclear. Germline CDR1 is SGHTA and CDR2 is FQGNSA. The CDR3 spans 17 residues. V was shortened by 5 bases and J by 4 bases, with 20 bases between the two germline ends.

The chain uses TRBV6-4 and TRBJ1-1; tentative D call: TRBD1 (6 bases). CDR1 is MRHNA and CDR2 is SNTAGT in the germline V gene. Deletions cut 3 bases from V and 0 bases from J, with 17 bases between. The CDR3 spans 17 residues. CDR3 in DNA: TGTGCCAGCAGTGAGGAAGGGGGGACCACCATGAACACTGAAGCTTTCTTT. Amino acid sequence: CASSEEGGTTMNTEAFF.

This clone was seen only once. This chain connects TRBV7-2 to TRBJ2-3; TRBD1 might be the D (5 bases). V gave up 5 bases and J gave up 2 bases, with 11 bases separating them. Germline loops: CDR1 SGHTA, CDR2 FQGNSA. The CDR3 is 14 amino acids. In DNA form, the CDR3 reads TGTGCCAGCAGCCCAGGGCCCTTCACAGATACGCAGTATTTT. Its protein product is CASSPGPFTDTQYF.

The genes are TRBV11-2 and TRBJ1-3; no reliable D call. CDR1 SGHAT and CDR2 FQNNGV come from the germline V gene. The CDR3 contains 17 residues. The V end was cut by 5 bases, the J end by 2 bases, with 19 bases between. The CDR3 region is CASSPRPLRVTGNTIYF. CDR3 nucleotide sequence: TGTGCCAGCAGCCCCCGCCCCCTCCGGGTAACTGGAAACACCATATATTTT.

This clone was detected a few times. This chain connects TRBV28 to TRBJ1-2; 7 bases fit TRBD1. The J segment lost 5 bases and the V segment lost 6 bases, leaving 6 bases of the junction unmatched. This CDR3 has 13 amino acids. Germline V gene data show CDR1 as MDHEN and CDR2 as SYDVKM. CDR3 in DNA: TGTGCCAGCAGCCCCCCGACAGGGTATGGCTACACCTTC. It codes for CASSPPTGYGYTF.

The CDR3: CASSLDRLPFSNYGYTF. The CDR3 bases are TGTGCCAGCAGCTTGGACAGGTTGCCCTTTTCAAACTATGGCTACACCTTC. This chain links TRBV5-4 with TRBJ1-2; D possibly corresponds to TRBD1 (5 bases). Trimming cost V 0 bases and J 2 bases, with 17 bases left between them. The CDR3 has 17 residues. CDR1 and CDR2 from the germline V gene are SGHNT and YYREEE (reference sequence).

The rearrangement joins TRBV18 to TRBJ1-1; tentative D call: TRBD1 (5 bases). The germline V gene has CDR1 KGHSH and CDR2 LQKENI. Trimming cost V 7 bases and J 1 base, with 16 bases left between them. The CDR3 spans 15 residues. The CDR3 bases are TGTGCCAGCTTTCGGGACCGCCAAGAGAACACTGAAGCTTTCTTT. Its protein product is CASFRDRQENTEAFF.

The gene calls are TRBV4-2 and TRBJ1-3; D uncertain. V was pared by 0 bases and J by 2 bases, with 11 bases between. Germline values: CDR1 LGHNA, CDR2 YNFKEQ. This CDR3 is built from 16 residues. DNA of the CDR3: TGTGCCAGCAGCCAAGATTATTACAGTCCTGGAAACACCATATATTTT. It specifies CASSQDYYSPGNTIYF.

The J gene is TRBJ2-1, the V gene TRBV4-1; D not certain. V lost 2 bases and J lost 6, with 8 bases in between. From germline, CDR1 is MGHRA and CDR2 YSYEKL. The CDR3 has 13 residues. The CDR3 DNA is TGCGCCAGCAGCCAAACAGCCGTCAATGAGCAGTTCTTC. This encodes CASSQTAVNEQFF.

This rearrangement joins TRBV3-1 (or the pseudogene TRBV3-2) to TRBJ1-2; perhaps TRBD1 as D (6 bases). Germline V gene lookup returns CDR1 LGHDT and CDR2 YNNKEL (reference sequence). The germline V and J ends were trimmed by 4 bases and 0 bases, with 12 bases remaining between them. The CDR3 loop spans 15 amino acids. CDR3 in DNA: TGTGCCAGCAGCCGATCTACAGGGTCTAACTATGGCTACACCTTC. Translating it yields CASSRSTGSNYGYTF.

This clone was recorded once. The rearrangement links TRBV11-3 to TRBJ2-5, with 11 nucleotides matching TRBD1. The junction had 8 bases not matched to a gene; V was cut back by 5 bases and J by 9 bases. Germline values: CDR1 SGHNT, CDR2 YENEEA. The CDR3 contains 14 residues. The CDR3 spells CASSLSGTGGAQYF. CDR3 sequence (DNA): TGTGCCAGCAGCCTATCCGGGACAGGGGGGGCCCAGTACTTC.

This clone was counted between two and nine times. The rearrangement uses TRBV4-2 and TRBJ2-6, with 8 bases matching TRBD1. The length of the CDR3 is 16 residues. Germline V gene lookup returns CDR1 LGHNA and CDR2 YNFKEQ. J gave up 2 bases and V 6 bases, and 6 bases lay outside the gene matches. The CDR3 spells CASSDRGVTGANVLTF. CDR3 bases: TGTGCCAGCAGTGACAGGGGAGTCACTGGGGCCAACGTCCTGACTTTC.

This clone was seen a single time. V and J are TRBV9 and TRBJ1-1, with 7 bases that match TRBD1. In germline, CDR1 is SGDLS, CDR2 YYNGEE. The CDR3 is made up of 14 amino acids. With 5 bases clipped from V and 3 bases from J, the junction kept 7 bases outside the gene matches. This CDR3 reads CASSRGGQDTEAFF. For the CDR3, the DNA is TGTGCCAGCAGTCGAGGGGGCCAGGACACTGAAGCTTTCTTT.

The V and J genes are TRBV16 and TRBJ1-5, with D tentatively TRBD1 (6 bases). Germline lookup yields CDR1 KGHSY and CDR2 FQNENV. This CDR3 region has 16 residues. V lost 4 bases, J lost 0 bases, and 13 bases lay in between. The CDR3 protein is CASSPSYRVSNQPQHF. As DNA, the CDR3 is TGTGCCAGCAGCCCGTCTTACAGGGTTAGCAATCAGCCCCAGCATTTT.

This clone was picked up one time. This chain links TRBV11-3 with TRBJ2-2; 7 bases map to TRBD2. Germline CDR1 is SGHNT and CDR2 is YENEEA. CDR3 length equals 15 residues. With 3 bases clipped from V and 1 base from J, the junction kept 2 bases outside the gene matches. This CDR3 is CASSLGGRNTGELFF. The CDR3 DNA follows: TGTGCCAGCAGCTTGGGGGGGAGGAACACCGGGGAGCTGTTTTTT. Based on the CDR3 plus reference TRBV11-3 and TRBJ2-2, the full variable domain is EAGVVQSPRYKIIEKKQPVAFWCNPISGHNTLYWYLQNLGQGPELLIRYENEEAVDDSQLPKDRFSAERLKGVDSTLKIQPAELGDSAVYLCASSLGGRNTGELFFGEGSRLTVL.

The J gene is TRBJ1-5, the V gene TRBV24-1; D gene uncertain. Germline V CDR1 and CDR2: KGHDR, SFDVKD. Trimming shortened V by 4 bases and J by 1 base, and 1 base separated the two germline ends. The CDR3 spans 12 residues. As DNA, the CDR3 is TGTGCCACCAGTGAGAGCAATCAGCCCCAGCATTTT. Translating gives CATSESNQPQHF.

This chain's CDR3 is CSVAEGRFSYNEQFF. The DNA of the CDR3 is TGCAGCGTGGCAGAGGGCCGTTTCTCCTACAATGAGCAGTTCTTC. The chain is built from TRBV29-1 and TRBJ2-1, with a possible D match to TRBD2 (5 bases). The ends were cut back, 6 bases at V and 0 bases at J, with 15 bases in the middle. Germline V gene sequence: CDR1 SQVTM, CDR2 ANQGSEA. The CDR3 length is 15 residues.

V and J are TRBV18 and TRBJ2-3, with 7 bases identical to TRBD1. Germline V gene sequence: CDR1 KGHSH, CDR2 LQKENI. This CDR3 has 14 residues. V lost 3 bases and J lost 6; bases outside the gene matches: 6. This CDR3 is CASSPSGTDDTQYF. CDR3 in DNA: TGTGCCAGCTCACCCTCGGGGACAGATGATACGCAGTATTTT. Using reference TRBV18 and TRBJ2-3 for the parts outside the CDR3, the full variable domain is NAGVMQNPRHLVRRRGQEARLRCSPMKGHSHVYWYRQLPEEGLKFMVYLQKENIIDESGMPKERFSAEFPKEGPSILRIQQVVRGDSAAYFCASSPSGTDDTQYFGPGTRLTVL.

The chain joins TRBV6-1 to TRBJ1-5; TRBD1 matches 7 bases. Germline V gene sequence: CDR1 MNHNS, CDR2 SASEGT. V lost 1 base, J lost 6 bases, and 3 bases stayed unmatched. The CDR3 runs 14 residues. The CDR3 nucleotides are TGTGCCAGCAGTGAAGGGGCAGGGGGTCAGCCCCAGCATTTT. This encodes CASSEGAGGQPQHF.

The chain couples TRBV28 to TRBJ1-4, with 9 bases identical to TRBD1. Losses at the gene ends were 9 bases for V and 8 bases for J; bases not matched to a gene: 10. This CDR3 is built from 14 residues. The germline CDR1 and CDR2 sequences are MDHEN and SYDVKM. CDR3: CASTTGGAGEKLFF. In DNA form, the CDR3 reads TGTGCCAGTACCACAGGGGGCGCGGGAGAAAAACTGTTTTTT.

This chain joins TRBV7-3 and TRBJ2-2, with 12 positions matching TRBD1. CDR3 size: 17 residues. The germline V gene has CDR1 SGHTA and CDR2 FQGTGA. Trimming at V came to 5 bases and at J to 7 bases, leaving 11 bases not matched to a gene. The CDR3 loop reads CASSPNRDRGRHGELFF. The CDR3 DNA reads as TGTGCCAGCAGCCCTAACCGGGACAGGGGGCGCCACGGGGAGCTGTTTTTT.

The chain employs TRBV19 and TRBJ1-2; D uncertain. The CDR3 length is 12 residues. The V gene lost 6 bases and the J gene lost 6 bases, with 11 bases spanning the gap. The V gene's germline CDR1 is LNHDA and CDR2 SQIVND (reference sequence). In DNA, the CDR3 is TGTGCCAGTAGGTACACCCTTGATGGCTACACCTTC. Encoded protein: CASRYTLDGYTF.

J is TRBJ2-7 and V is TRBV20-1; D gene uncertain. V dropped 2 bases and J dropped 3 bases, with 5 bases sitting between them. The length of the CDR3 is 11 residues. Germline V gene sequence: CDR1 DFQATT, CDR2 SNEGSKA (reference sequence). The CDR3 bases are TGCAGTGCTAGATCCGACTACGAGCAGTACTTC. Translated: CSARSDYEQYF.